This T cell receptor (beta chain) emerged from a study of T-cell reconstitution after alpha-beta-depleted transplantation in children. The CDR3 spans 15 residues. The trim removed 8 bases at V and 1 base at J, leaving 9 bases unmatched. The study, taken as a whole, reports: T cells produced anew were the main source of T-cell counts and diversity one year after transplant. Expanded graft clones numbering several hundred reportedly gave rise to alpha-beta T cells about two months after transplant. Elevated TCRbeta diversity at day 60 was traced, in some patients, to surviving recipient T cells and thymic progenitors.

This sample's TCRbeta library carried unique molecular identifier barcodes. TCRdb independently ran MiXCR on the PCR reads; one entry per CDR3 protein. The sample contains 350,000 to 500,000 distinct CDR3 sequences, over 40% of which appear only once. At least ten counts were recorded for this clonotype. No antigen is known for it. V usage is TRBV12-3 or TRBV12-4 and J usage is TRBJ1-1, with 8 bases lining up with TRBD1. This sequence was found in a girl aged 2 to 9 with aplastic anemia, due to receive a stem cell transplant. Specimen: PBMCs, collected before TCRalphabeta/CD19-depleted stem cell transplant. The CDR3 DNA sequence: TGTGCCAGCCTTTCGATTGGGACAGGGAACACTGAAGCTTTCTTT. Protein: CASLSIGTGNTEAFF.